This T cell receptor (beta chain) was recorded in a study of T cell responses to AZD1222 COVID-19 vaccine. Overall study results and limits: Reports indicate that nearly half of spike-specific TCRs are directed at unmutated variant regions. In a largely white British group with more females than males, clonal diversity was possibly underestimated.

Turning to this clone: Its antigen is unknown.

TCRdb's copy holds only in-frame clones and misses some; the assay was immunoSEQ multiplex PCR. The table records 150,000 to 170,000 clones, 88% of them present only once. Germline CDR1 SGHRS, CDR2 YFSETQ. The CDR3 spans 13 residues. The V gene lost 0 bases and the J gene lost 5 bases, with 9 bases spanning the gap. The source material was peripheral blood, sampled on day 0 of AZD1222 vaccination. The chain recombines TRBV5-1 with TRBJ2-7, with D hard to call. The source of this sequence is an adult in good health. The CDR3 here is CASSLESWDEQYF. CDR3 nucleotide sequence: TGCGCCAGCAGCTTGGAATCCTGGGACGAGCAGTACTTC.